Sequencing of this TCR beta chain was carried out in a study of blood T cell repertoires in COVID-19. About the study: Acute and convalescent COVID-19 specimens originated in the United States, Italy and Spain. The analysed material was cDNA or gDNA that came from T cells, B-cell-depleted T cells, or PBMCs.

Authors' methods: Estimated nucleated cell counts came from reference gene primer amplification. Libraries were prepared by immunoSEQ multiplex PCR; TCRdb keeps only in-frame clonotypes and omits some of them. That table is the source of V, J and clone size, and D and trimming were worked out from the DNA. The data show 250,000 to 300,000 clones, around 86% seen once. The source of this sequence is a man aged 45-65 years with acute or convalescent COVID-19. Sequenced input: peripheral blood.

As DNA, the CDR3 is TGTGCCAGCATCTCTATCCCGGGACTAGGAGCAGATACGCAGTATTTT. Translated, it gives CASISIPGLGADTQYF. The chain is built from TRBV25-1 and TRBJ2-3; 8 bases agree with TRBD2. The ends lost 7 bases at V and 4 bases at J; junction bases unmatched: 13. The CDR3 runs 16 residues. Germline values: CDR1 MGHDK, CDR2 SYGVNS. Drawing the rest from reference TRBV25-1 and TRBJ2-3, the complete variable domain is EADIYQTPRYLVIGTGKKITLECSQTMGHDKMYWYQQDPGMELHLIHYSYGVNSTEKGDLSSESTVSRIRTEHFPLTLESARPSHTSQYLCASISIPGLGADTQYFGPGTRLTVL.